Listed here are 15 T cell receptor beta chains from one sample, sequenced in a study of blood T cell repertoires in COVID-19. The data were produced by immunoSEQ multiplex PCR, yet TCRdb's version contains in-frame clones alone and is incomplete. Among 85,000 to 100,000 clones listed, approximately 86% were seen once. The sample taken for sequencing was peripheral blood. Receptors were obtained from a man aged 55 to 70 with acute or convalescent COVID-19.

This clone was recorded a few times. The genes are TRBV2 and TRBJ1-5; D remains ambiguous. Trimming left V 2 bases short and J 4 bases short, with 12 bases between. Germline V CDR1 and CDR2: SNHLY, FYNNEI. The CDR3 has 15 amino acids. The CDR3 nucleotides are TGTGCCAGCAGTGAAATTTTTGTCAGAAATCAGCCCCAGCATTTT. This translates into CASSEIFVRNQPQHF.

This clone has just one count. The chain employs TRBV9 and TRBJ1-1; no definite D call. The CDR3 spans 13 residues. Germline V gene sequence: CDR1 SGDLS, CDR2 YYNGEE. V lost 1 base, J lost 5 bases, and 9 bases lay in between. The CDR3 nucleotides read TGTGCCAGCAGCGTATCAGGTTGGACTGAAGCTTTCTTT. Translating it yields CASSVSGWTEAFF. Looking up the rest from reference TRBV9 and TRBJ1-1 gives the full variable domain: DSGVTQTPKHLITATGQRVTLRCSPRSGDLSVYWYQQSLDQGLQFLIQYYNGEERAKGNILERFSAQQFPDLHSELNLSSLELGDSALYFCASSVSGWTEAFFGQGTRLTVV.

The rearrangement uses TRBV7-2 and TRBJ2-7, with D perhaps matching TRBD2 (5 bases). Trimming removed 5 bases at V and 6 bases at J, with 14 bases between. The V gene's germline CDR1 is SGHTA and CDR2 FQGNSA. The length of the CDR3 is 13 residues. CDR3 bases: TGTGCCAGCAGCGTTGGGTGGGGAGCCGAGCAGTACTTC. Translated: CASSVGWGAEQYF.

This clone came up once. V usage is TRBV11-2 and J usage is TRBJ2-7, with D possibly TRBD2 on 5 matching bases. Germline V gene sequence: CDR1 SGHAT, CDR2 FQNNGV. The CDR3 has 13 amino acids. Deletions cut 1 base from V and 3 bases from J, with 7 bases between. The CDR3 DNA sequence: TGTGCCAGCAGCTTAGTCGGGAACTACGAGCAGTACTTC. The encoded protein is CASSLVGNYEQYF.

This clone was picked up a small number of times. The genes are TRBV20-1 and TRBJ1-2; 12 bases agree with TRBD1. Germline V gene sequence: CDR1 DFQATT, CDR2 SNEGSKA (reference sequence). The CDR3 sequence is 15 residues long. V gave up 3 bases and J gave up 4 bases; unmatched junction bases: 6. In DNA form, the CDR3 reads TGCAGTGCTAGTCCGGGACAGGGGGCTGCCTATGGCTACACCTTC. Translated, it gives CSASPGQGAAYGYTF.

V gene TRBV7-2 combines with J gene TRBJ2-5; 10 bases align to TRBD2. The length of the CDR3 is 16 residues. Unmatched junction bases numbered 9, after V lost 3 bases and J lost 5 bases. Germline loops: CDR1 SGHTA, CDR2 FQGNSA. The CDR3 reads CASSFSSGRAGETQYF. DNA of the CDR3: TGTGCCAGCAGCTTCTCCAGCGGGAGGGCCGGGGAGACCCAGTACTTC. Using reference TRBV7-2 and TRBJ2-5 for the parts outside the CDR3, the full variable domain is GAGVSQSPSNKVTEKGKDVELRCDPISGHTALYWYRQSLGQGLEFLIYFQGNSAPDKSGLPSDRFSAERTGGSVSTLTIQRTQQEDSAVYLCASSFSSGRAGETQYFGPGTRLLVL.

This sequence joins TRBV3-1 (or the pseudogene TRBV3-2) and TRBJ1-2, with D possibly being TRBD1 (5 bases). This CDR3 is built from 16 residues. Per germline, CDR1 LGHDT and CDR2 YNNKEL (reference sequence). Trimming removed 1 base from V and 4 bases from J, with 16 bases in between. This CDR3 reads CASSQVRRQTVYGYTF. CDR3 nucleotides: TGTGCCAGCAGCCAAGTGAGGAGACAGACCGTCTATGGCTACACCTTC.

The rearrangement joins TRBV29-1 to TRBJ1-2; no definite D call. The CDR3 is 12 residues long. Germline V gene data show CDR1 as SQVTM and CDR2 as ANQGSEA. The V and J ends lost 4 bases and 8 bases respectively, with 14 bases between them. In DNA form, the CDR3 reads TGCAGCGTTGTAGACCCGGGTGAAGGCTACACCTTC. Protein: CSVVDPGEGYTF.

The chain links TRBV11-2 to TRBJ2-7; tentative D call: TRBD2 (5 bases). CDR3 size: 12 residues. Trimming left V 1 base short and J 4 bases short, with 5 bases between. CDR1 is SGHAT, CDR2 FQNNGV, per germline. The CDR3 DNA sequence: TGTGCCAGCAGCTTAGCGGGGTACGAGCAGTACTTC. Encoded protein: CASSLAGYEQYF. Based on the CDR3 plus reference TRBV11-2 and TRBJ2-7, the full variable domain is EAGVAQSPRYKIIEKRQSVAFWCNPISGHATLYWYQQILGQGPKLLIQFQNNGVVDDSQLPKDRFSAERLKGVDSTLKIQPAKLEDSAVYLCASSLAGYEQYFGPGTRLTVT.

This chain uses TRBV9 with TRBJ2-7; no clear D gene. Germline-derived CDR1 and CDR2 are SGDLS and YYNGEE. V was trimmed by 0 bases and J by 4 bases, leaving 11 bases between them. This CDR3 is built from 14 residues. The CDR3 loop reads CASSVAPDTYEQYF. The CDR3 DNA follows: TGTGCCAGCAGCGTAGCCCCAGACACTTACGAGCAGTACTTC.

The CDR3 bases are TGCGCCAGCAGCTTGGCACAGGGGGACGGAAACACCATATATTTT. Translation: CASSLAQGDGNTIYF. The rearrangement uses TRBV5-1 and TRBJ1-3, with 8 bases that match TRBD1. V was pared by 0 bases and J by 4 bases, with 3 bases of the junction left unmatched. The V gene's germline CDR1 is SGHRS and CDR2 YFSETQ. This CDR3 has 15 residues.

Only one count was recorded for this clone. The V gene is TRBV6-2 or TRBV6-3, the J gene TRBJ1-5; D unclear. CDR3 length: 15 amino acids. V shed 5 bases and J shed 4 bases, with 15 bases lying between them. Per germline, CDR1 MNHEY and CDR2 SVGEGT. The CDR3 here is CASSQPGLQNQPQHF. The CDR3, as DNA: TGTGCCAGCAGTCAGCCAGGACTGCAGAATCAGCCCCAGCATTTT.

This clone has just a few counts. Other DNA sequences of this sample code for an identical CDR3. The chain has TRBV5-4 and TRBJ2-1, with D maybe TRBD1 (5 bases). CDR1 and CDR2 (germline): SGHNT, YYREEE (reference sequence). This CDR3 comprises 13 residues. Trimming removed 5 bases from V and 4 bases from J, with 10 bases in between. CDR3 DNA: TGTGCCAGCAGAAGAGACAGTTACAATGAGCAGTTCTTC. Amino acid sequence: CASRRDSYNEQFF.

This chain joins TRBV3-1 (or the pseudogene TRBV3-2) and TRBJ1-1, with D perhaps matching TRBD1 (5 bases). The CDR3 spans 15 residues. Deletions cut 4 bases from V and 3 bases from J, with 15 bases between. Germline CDR1 is LGHDT and CDR2 is YNNKEL (reference sequence). The CDR3 is CASSLMGRSDTEAFF. CDR3 nucleotide sequence: TGTGCCAGCAGCCTGATGGGGCGGTCGGACACTGAAGCTTTCTTT.

The gene calls are TRBV13 and TRBJ1-1; the D is unclear. V lost 6 bases and J lost 0, with 14 bases in between. CDR3 length equals 15 residues. Germline lookup yields CDR1 PRHDT and CDR2 FYEKMQ (reference sequence). CDR3 DNA sequence: TGTGCCAGCAGGTTAAAAGGAGCCATGAACACTGAAGCTTTCTTT. It yields the protein CASRLKGAMNTEAFF.